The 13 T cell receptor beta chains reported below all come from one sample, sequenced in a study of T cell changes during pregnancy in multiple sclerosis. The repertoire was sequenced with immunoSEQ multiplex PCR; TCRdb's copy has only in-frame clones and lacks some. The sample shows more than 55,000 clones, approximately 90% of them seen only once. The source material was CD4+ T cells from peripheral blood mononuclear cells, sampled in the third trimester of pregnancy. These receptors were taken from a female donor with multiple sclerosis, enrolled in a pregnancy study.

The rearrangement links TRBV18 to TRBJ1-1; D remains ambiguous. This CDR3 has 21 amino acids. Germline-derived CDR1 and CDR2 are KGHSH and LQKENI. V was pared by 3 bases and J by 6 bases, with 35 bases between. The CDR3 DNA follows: TGTGCCAGCTCACCGGTGGAGGGAAGGCCTTATGCTCCTGGGCCTTATCCTGAAGCTTTCTTT. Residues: CASSPVEGRPYAPGPYPEAFF.

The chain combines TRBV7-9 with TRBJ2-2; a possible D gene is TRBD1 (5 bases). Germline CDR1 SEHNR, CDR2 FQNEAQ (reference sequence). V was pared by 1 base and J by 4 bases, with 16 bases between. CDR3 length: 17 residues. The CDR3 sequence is CASSLGMSRAVTGELFF. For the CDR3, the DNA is TGTGCCAGCAGCTTAGGAATGTCCAGGGCCGTCACCGGGGAGCTGTTTTTT.

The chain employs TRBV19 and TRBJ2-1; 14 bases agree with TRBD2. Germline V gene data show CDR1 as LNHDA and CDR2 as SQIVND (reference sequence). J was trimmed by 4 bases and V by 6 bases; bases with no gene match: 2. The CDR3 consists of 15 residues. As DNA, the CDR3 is TGTGCCAGTAGAAGGACTAGCGGGGGGTACAATGAGCAGTTCTTC. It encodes CASRRTSGGYNEQFF.

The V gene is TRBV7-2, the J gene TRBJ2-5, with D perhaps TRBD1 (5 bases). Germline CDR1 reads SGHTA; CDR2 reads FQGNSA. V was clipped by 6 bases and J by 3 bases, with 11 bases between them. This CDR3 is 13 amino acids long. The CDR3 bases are TGTGCCAGCAGACTCTCCAGGGAAGAGACCCAGTACTTC. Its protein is CASRLSREETQYF.

The CDR3 loop is CASSLGQTSYEQYF. The CDR3 coding sequence is TGTGCCAGCAGCCTAGGACAAACTTCCTACGAGCAGTACTTC. This sequence joins TRBV5-4 and TRBJ2-7; D perhaps matches TRBD1 (5 bases). The V gene's germline CDR1 is SGHNT and CDR2 YYREEE (reference sequence). V lost 4 bases to trimming and J lost 1 base, with 12 bases between them. The CDR3 consists of 14 residues. Looking up the rest from reference TRBV5-4 and TRBJ2-7 gives the full variable domain: ETGVTQSPTHLIKTRGQQVTLRCSSQSGHNTVSWYQQALGQGPQFIFQYYREEENGRGNFPPRFSGLQFPNYSSELNVNALELDDSALYLCASSLGQTSYEQYFGPGTRLTVT.

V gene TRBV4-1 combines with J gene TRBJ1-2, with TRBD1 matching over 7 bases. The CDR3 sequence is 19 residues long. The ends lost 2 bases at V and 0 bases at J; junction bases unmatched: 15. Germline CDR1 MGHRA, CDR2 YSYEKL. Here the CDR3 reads CASSQPDRASPLTNYGYTF. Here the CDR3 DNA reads TGCGCCAGCAGCCAACCCGACAGGGCATCGCCCTTAACTAACTATGGCTACACCTTC.

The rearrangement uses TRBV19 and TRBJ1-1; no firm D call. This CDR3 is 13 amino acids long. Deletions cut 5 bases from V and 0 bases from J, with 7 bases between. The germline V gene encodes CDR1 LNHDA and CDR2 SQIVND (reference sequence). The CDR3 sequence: CASSEGLNTEAFF. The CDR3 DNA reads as TGTGCCAGTAGTGAGGGATTGAACACTGAAGCTTTCTTT.

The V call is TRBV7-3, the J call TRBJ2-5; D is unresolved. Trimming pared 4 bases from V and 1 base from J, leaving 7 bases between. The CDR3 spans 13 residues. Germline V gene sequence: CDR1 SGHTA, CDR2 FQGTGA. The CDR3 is CASSSLSQETQYF. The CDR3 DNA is TGTGCCAGCAGCTCCTTGTCCCAAGAGACCCAGTACTTC.

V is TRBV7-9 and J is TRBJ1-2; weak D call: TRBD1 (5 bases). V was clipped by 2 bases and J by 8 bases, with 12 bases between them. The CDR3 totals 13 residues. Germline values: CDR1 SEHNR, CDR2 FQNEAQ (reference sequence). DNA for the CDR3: TGTGCCAGCAGCTTACTCCAGGGACTGGGCTACACCTTC. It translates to CASSLLQGLGYTF. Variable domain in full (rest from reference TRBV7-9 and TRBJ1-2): DTGVSQNPRHKITKRGQNVTFRCDPISEHNRLYWYRQTLGQGPEFLTYFQNEAQLEKSRLLSDRFSAERPKGSFSTLEIQRTEQGDSAMYLCASSLLQGLGYTFGSGTRLTVV.

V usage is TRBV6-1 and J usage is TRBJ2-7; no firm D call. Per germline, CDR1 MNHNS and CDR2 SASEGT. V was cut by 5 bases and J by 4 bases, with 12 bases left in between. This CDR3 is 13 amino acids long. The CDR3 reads CASSFFSVYEQYF. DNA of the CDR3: TGTGCCAGCAGTTTTTTCAGTGTTTACGAGCAGTACTTC.

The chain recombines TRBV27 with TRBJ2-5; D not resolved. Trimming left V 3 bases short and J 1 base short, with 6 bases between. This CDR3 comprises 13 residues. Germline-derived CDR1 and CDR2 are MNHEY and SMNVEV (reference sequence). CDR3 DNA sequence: TGTGCCAGCAGTTTCGGCGGCCAAGAGACCCAGTACTTC. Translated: CASSFGGQETQYF.

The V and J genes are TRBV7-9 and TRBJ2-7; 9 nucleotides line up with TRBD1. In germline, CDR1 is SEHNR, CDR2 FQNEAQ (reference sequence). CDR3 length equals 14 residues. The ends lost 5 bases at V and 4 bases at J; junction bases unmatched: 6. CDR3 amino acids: CASSPGTGKYEQYF. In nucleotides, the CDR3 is TGTGCCAGCAGCCCCGGGACAGGGAAGTACGAGCAGTACTTC. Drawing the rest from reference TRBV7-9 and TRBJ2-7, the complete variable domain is DTGVSQNPRHKITKRGQNVTFRCDPISEHNRLYWYRQTLGQGPEFLTYFQNEAQLEKSRLLSDRFSAERPKGSFSTLEIQRTEQGDSAMYLCASSPGTGKYEQYFGPGTRLTVT.

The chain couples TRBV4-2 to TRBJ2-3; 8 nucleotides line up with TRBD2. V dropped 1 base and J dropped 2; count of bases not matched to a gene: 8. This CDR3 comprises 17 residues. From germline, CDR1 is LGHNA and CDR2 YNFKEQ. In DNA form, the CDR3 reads TGTGCCAGCAGCCAAGTGGGCGGACTAGCTACCACAGATACGCAGTATTTT. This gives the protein CASSQVGGLATTDTQYF.